Only one count was recorded for the clone carrying this TCR beta chain. These data originate in a study of blood T cells in healthy people across ages. Together with a sample-barcoded 5' primer, a J-beta primer mix was included in a second PCR lasting about 7 to 11 cycles. Each sample yielded at least 3 million CDR3-containing paired-end reads. TCRdb re-called the 5' RACE reads with MiXCR, one entry per CDR3 protein. The sample has around 650,000 distinct CDR3 sequences, roughly 30% seen once; the top ten hold less than 20%. Germline-derived CDR1 and CDR2 are SGHTA and FQGNSA. The V end was cut by 3 bases, the J end by 0 bases, with 10 bases between. The CDR3 runs to 15 residues.

This clonotype was obtained from a woman older than 75 in good health. The chain combines TRBV7-2 with TRBJ2-3; D not certain. Specimen: blood. The CDR3 sequence: CASSFRSASTDTQYF. CDR3 DNA: TGTGCCAGCAGCTTTCGGAGCGCTAGCACAGATACGCAGTATTTT.